This T cell receptor (beta chain) was found in a study of human T cells and chemical hapten exposure. Looking at the study overall: Upper inner arm skin measuring approximately 2 cm by approximately 2 cm received 2% DPC for sensitization. All through the approximately 24-week study, the scalp of each patient received diphenylcyclopropenone doses weekly.

Stated time point: patch test 1, 2 weeks after DPC sensitization. Treatment reported: therapeutic diphenylcyclopropenone sensitization with weekly scalp DPC. Donors were 18 to 70-year-old alopecia patients suitable for DPC. This clonotype was seen ten or more times. Its antigen is as yet unknown. Germline CDR1 is MDHEN and CDR2 is SYDVKM. The CDR3 is made up of 15 amino acids. Trimming at V came to 2 bases and at J to 1 base, leaving 5 bases not matched to a gene. TCRdb re-called the RACE reads with MiXCR, one entry per CDR3 protein. The table has some 83,000 distinct CDR3 sequences, roughly a tenth seen once. Notes on the study in general: Expanded TCRs grouped into significantly more large CDR3 similarity clusters than controls produced.

The input for sequencing was whole blood, taken in connection with sensitization to the hapten diphenylcyclopropenone (DPC). The TCR sequence derives from a woman in her forties or fifties with alopecia areata. Some clones in this sample may be carry-over from other donors' samples. The chain links TRBV28 to TRBJ2-7, with 7 bases fitting TRBD1. The CDR3 reads CASSLPGTDSYEQYF. CDR3 bases: TGTGCCAGCAGTTTACCCGGGACAGATTCCTACGAGCAGTACTTC.